This T cell receptor beta chain was recorded in a study of T cells in Graves' hyperthyroidism and ophthalmopathy (dated by TCRdb to 2018 to 2020). About the study as a whole: Peripheral blood was sampled at the time of initial diagnosis, prior to any treatment. To identify distinguishing TCR V-J signatures, a discovery cohort of about a hundred patients was used, comprising 40 to 45 with Graves' ophthalmopathy and around 60 with stable Graves' hyperthyroidism. Prospective prediction of ophthalmopathy was tested in an independent validation cohort consisting of 18 hyperthyroidism patients and approximately 16 patients who later progressed to ophthalmopathy. For training and testing, the 80 to 100 patients in the discovery cohort were randomly divided in a 7:3 ratio. Thyroid tissue and blood T-cell repertoires from about six Graves' hyperthyroidism patients were also compared in the study. After blood sampling, hyperthyroidism patients were treated with methimazole at a starting dose of 30 mg daily, and ophthalmopathy patients were treated with high-dose intravenous methylprednisolone. According to the paper, TCR Vbeta CDR3 sequencing was carried out on 120 to 150 peripheral blood samples, which came from 40 to 45 ophthalmopathy, approximately 72 hyperthyroidism and about 17 progressor patients. The paper as a whole reports these results and caveats: No statistical method was used to set the sample size in advance, and investigators knew the group allocation. A model built on a 13 V-J signature distinguished ophthalmopathy from stable hyperthyroidism, reaching roughly 88% sensitivity and about 81% specificity in cross-validation and 80%/75% in testing. Most expanded thyroid clonotypes (frequency above 0.001) were also found in blood, which suggests that blood repertoires may mirror thyroid immune responses. During validation, the model predicted progression to ophthalmopathy a median of around 6 months ahead of onset, with around 71% sensitivity and 72% to 80% specificity.

TCR beta CDR3 regions were amplified from RNA transcripts. The TCR CDR3 was subjected to a first round of RT-PCR using the HTBI primer set and the Qiagen OneStep RT-PCR kit. Libraries were constructed in a second round of multiplex PCR, after which size selection and purification were performed. Paired-end sequencing of the libraries was performed with 100 bp reads on an Illumina HiSeq2000. On the study's bioinformatics: Raw data were processed with SOAPnuke, discarding reads with adapters, uncalled bases, mean Phred below 15, or no exact constant-primer or identifier match. High-quality paired reads were merged with COPE v1.2.5, and unique nucleotide sequences were defined as clonotypes. MiTCR v1.1 was used to align clonotypes to the IMGT TRBV, TRBD and TRBJ reference segments. Only V-J combinations with frequency above 0.0001, covering roughly 99% of repertoires, were analysed. A TCS score was defined as the ratio of F50 (clonal expansion) to E x V (chaos), with BLOSUM62-based TCRdist applied between CDR3 peptides within each V-J. Welch's t-statistics and random forest reduced fewer than 600 V-J features to 13, which were used in a naive Bayes classifier (R e1071). The public reads were reprocessed in TCRdb via fastp at Q25 and MiXCR, keeping in-frame beta chains. Rows with one shared CDR3 protein collapse into an entry with the most common genes and DNA. The V and J calls and clone size come from TCRdb's table, not from the authors' own analysis. The sample table contains about 210,000 distinct CDR3 sequences; only one count was recorded for roughly a sixth of them. The leading ten clones occupy around 52% of the sample.

Stable Graves' hyperthyroidism was defined as the absence of progression to ophthalmopathy over 18 months of follow-up. Hyperthyroidism patients were newly diagnosed, with disease duration under 2 months, and aged 18 to 65 years. Any patient with an uncontrolled infection, another autoimmune disease, pregnancy or lactation was excluded. Diagnoses were based on clinical symptoms, serum thyroxine and TRAb, thyroid ultrasound and orbital computed tomography. PBMCs were separated from roughly 9.6 ml of fresh peripheral blood using Ficoll-Paque density gradient centrifugation. Total RNA was extracted using Trizol reagent, and RNA quality was assessed on an Agilent 2100 Bioanalyzer. V sheds 5 bases and J sheds 2 bases, leaving 12 bases between their ends. Counted from cysteine to phenylalanine, this CDR3 has 14 amino acids. The read is trimmed to its CDR3 DNA, 42 bases read in frame from base 1. This clonotype was picked up many times. The specificity of this receptor is unknown. Per-base quality was not reported, and no clone a single base away is much larger than it.

Sequenced: blood. The TCR comes from a man aged 45 to 65 with Graves' hyperthyroidism. The chain couples TRBV12-3 or TRBV12-4 to TRBJ2-5; the D gene is possibly TRBD1, with 5 bases matching. The CDR3 here reads CASSPLTAQETQYF. DNA sequence: TGTGCCAGCAGTCCGCTGACAGCTCAAGAGACCCAGTACTTC.